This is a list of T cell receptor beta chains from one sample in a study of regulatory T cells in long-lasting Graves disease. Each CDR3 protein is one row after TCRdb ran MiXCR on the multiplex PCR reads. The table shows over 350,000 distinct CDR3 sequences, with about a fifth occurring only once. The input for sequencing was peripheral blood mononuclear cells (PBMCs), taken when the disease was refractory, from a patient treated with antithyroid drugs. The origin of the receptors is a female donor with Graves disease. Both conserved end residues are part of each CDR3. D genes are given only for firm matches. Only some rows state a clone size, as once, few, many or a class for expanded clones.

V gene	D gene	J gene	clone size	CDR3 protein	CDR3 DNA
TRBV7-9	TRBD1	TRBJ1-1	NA	CASSLSGGSAAFF	TGTGCCAGCAGCTTGTCAGGGGGCTCGGCAGCTTTCTTT
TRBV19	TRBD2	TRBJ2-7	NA	CASSASGTIYEQYF	TGTGCCAGTAGTGCTAGCGGGACGATCTACGAGCAGTACTTC
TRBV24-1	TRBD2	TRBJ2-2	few	CATTKLAGGRNTGELFF	TGTGCCACCACTAAACTAGCGGGAGGTCGGAACACCGGGGAGCTGTTTTTT
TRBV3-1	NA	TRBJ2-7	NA	CASGRLRGGLINEQYF	TGTGCCAGCGGCCGCCTTCGAGGAGGGCTCATAAACGAGCAGTACTTC
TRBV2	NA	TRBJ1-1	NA	CASSDRVVAFF	TGTGCCAGCAGTGACAGGGTAGTAGCTTTCTTT
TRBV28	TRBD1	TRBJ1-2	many	CASSYIPGQEKTF	TGTGCCAGCAGCTACATCCCGGGACAGGAGAAAACCTTC
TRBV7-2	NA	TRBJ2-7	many	CASSLTLSSYEQYF	TGTGCCAGCAGCTTAACTTTGAGCTCCTACGAGCAGTACTTC
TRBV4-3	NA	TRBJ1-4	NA	CASSPNKGLTYEEKLFF	TGCGCCAGCAGCCCGAACAAGGGACTCACCTATGAGGAAAAACTGTTTTTT
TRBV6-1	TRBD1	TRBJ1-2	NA	CASSHTGDDGYTF	TGTGCCAGCAGCCATACAGGGGATGATGGCTACACCTTC
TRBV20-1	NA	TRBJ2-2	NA	CSARVSRYANTGELFF	TGCAGTGCTAGAGTGTCCAGATACGCGAACACCGGGGAGCTGTTTTTT
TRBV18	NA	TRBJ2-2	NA	CASSPSADTGELFF	TGTGCCAGCTCACCATCGGCTGATACCGGGGAGCTGTTTTTT
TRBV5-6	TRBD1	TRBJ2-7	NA	CASSLGQGGFVEQYF	TGTGCCAGCAGCTTGGGACAGGGGGGGTTCGTCGAGCAGTACTTC
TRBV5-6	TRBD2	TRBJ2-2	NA	CASSLTSGSRTGELFF	TGTGCCAGCAGCCTGACTAGCGGGAGCAGAACCGGGGAGCTGTTTTTT
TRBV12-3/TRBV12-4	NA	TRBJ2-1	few	CASRRTMWNEQFF	TGTGCCAGCAGGCGCACAATGTGGAATGAGCAGTTCTTC
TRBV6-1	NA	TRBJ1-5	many	CASTNVGGSNQPQHF	TGTGCCAGCACTAACGTCGGGGGGAGCAATCAGCCCCAGCATTTT
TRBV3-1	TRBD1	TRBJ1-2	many	CASSYRGSYYGYTF	TGTGCCAGCAGTTACAGGGGGTCCTACTATGGCTACACCTTC
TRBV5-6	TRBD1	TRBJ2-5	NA	CASSFSPGQGRETQYF	TGTGCCAGCAGCTTCTCACCGGGACAGGGGCGGGAGACCCAGTACTTC
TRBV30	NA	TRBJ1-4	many	CAWSYRANEKLFF	TGTGCCTGGAGTTACAGGGCTAATGAAAAACTGTTTTTT
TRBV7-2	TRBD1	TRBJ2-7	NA	CAGSRTGATYEQYF	TGTGCCGGCAGCAGGACAGGGGCAACCTACGAGCAGTACTTC
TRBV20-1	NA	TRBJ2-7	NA	CSASLGSAYEQYF	TGCAGTGCTAGTTTGGGTTCAGCCTACGAGCAGTACTTC
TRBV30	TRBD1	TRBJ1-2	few	CAWSDPGQGIWGYTF	TGTGCCTGGAGCGATCCGGGACAGGGGATCTGGGGCTACACCTTC
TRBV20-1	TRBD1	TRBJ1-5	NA	CSARTTGEAQPQHF	TGCAGTGCTAGAACAACAGGGGAGGCTCAGCCCCAGCATTTT
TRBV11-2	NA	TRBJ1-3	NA	CASSSQSIGFSGNTIYF	TGTGCCAGCAGCTCCCAGTCGATAGGATTCTCTGGAAACACCATATATTTT
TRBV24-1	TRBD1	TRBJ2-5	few	CATSVVGQGLRGQETQYF	TGTGCCACCAGTGTTGTGGGACAGGGTTTAAGGGGACAAGAGACCCAGTACTTC
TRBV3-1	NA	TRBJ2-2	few	CASSQGGRNTGELFF	TGTGCCAGCAGCCAAGGTGGGAGAAACACCGGGGAGCTGTTTTTT
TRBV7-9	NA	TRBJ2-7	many	CASSLADRTYEQYF	TGTGCCAGCAGCTTAGCCGACAGGACATACGAGCAGTACTTC
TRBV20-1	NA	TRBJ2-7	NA	CSARSGAGGYEQYF	TGCAGTGCTAGATCGGGGGCAGGGGGCTACGAGCAGTACTTC
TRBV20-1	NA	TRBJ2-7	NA	CSAREGDVGSRVYVEQYF	TGCAGTGCTAGAGAAGGCGACGTGGGGTCGAGAGTCTATGTCGAGCAGTACTTC
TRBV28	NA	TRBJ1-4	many	CASSLPTTNEKLFF	TGTGCCAGCAGTTTACCAACAACTAATGAAAAACTGTTTTTT
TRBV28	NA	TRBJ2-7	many	CATRQGNSYEQYF	TGTGCCACCAGGCAAGGCAACTCCTACGAGCAGTACTTC
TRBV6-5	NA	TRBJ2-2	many	CASSYPRPGELFF	TGTGCCAGCAGTTACCCCCGCCCCGGGGAGCTGTTTTTT
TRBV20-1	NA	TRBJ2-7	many	CSVADPYEQYF	TGCAGTGTGGCGGATCCGTACGAGCAGTACTTC
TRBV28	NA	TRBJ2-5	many	CASSLTGVPQETQYF	TGTGCCAGCAGTCTCACGGGGGTCCCACAGGAGACCCAGTACTTC
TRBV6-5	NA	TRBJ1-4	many	CASSYLVDEKLFF	TGTGCCAGCAGTTACTTGGTAGATGAAAAACTGTTTTTT
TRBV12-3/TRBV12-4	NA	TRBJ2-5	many	CASSRRGPETQYF	TGTGCCAGCAGTCGCAGGGGCCCAGAGACCCAGTACTTC
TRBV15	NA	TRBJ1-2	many	CATSSALGGGYGYTF	TGTGCCACCAGCAGTGCCTTGGGGGGGGGCTATGGCTACACCTTC
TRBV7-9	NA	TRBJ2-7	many	CASSTPYEQYF	TGTGCCAGCAGCACCCCCTACGAGCAGTACTTC
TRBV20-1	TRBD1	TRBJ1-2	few	CSASGQGRANYGYTF	TGCAGTGCTTCTGGACAGGGCCGAGCTAACTATGGCTACACCTTC
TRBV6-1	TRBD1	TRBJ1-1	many	CASPGQGLTEAFF	TGTGCCAGCCCGGGACAGGGTCTCACTGAAGCTTTCTTT
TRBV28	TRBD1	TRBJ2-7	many	CASGYMDRGYLQYF	TGTGCCAGCGGCTATATGGACAGGGGGTACCTTCAGTACTTC
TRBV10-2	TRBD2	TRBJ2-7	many	CASSTSGSAIRQYF	TGCGCCAGTAGCACAAGCGGGAGCGCAATTCGGCAGTACTTC
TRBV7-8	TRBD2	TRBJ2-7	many	CASRLTGTSGSYEQYF	TGTGCCAGCAGATTAACCGGGACTAGCGGGAGCTACGAGCAGTACTTC
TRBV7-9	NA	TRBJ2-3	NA	CASSLTTTDTQYF	TGTGCCAGCAGCCTAACCACCACAGATACGCAGTATTTT
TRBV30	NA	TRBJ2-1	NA	CASSWGREQFF	TGTGCCTCCTCTTGGGGTCGTGAGCAGTTCTTC
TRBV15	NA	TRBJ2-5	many	CATSSQIDRSAETQYF	TGTGCCACCAGCAGTCAAATCGACCGCAGCGCGGAGACCCAGTACTTC
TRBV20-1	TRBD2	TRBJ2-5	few	CSARDWLAGVQETQYF	TGCAGTGCTAGAGATTGGCTAGCGGGAGTTCAAGAGACCCAGTACTTC